The sequence of this TCR beta chain was determined in a study of shared clonotypes between healthy human individuals. CDR3 size: 14 residues. Trimming shortened V by 4 bases and J by 4 bases, and 13 bases separated the two germline ends. Per germline, CDR1 PRHDT and CDR2 FYEKMQ (reference sequence). Generated by immunoSEQ multiplex PCR, the TCRdb table keeps only in-frame clones and is missing some. The table includes roughly 680,000 clones, around 77% detected once. The chain employs TRBV13 and TRBJ1-2, with unresolved D. The receptor's source is a woman younger than 45 in good health. Input material: memory CD4+ T cells sorted from blood. Subset reported: CD45RA-negative fraction. The CDR3 is CASSSPPGSYGYTF. The DNA for the CDR3 is TGTGCCAGCAGCTCCCCGCCAGGCAGCTATGGCTACACCTTC.